A single TCR beta chain is shown here with its context. Its specificity is not known. TCRdb analysed the PCR reads with MiXCR anew, one entry per CDR3 protein. The sample lists tens of thousands of distinct CDR3 sequences; roughly a fifth were seen once. The sample is drawn from a study of molecular identifiers for immune sequencing clone quantification. Study results and limitations: Among effectors, clones above 20 RNA copies held over 97% of molecules; among naive cells, under 1%.

This CDR3 comprises 17 residues. Sequencing used naive CD8+ T cells from blood, with Jurkat cell RNA spiked in. Sample subset: FACS-sorted CD8+CD4-CCR7+CD45RA+ naive T cells. The V and J genes are TRBV3-2 and TRBJ2-7; the table's D call, TRBD1, was not checked against the DNA. TRBV3-2 is assigned pseudogene status. The sequence derives from a human donor in good health. Some libraries in this study had Jurkat cell RNA spiked in. CDR3 DNA: TGTGCCAGCAGCCAAGGGTACCGGGACGGAAGCTCCTACGAGCAGTACTTC. Protein sequence: CASSQGYRDGSSYEQYF.